Here is one TCR beta chain with its context. Its antigen target is currently unknown. The read halts 3 residues ahead of the CDR3 end, with the missing end drawn from the germline J gene. TCR beta CDR3 regions were amplified by multiplex PCR from an average of about 1,100 ng genomic DNA per sample using the immunoSEQ assay. The assay corrected primer bias using a complete synthetic TCR repertoire to establish an amplification baseline. The amplicons were sequenced using the Illumina platform. Under the source paper's analysis protocol: Sequences were error-corrected by clustering with frequency ratios and a modified nearest-neighbor algorithm and were then analyzed in the immunoSEQ Analyzer with IMGT gene definitions. At each rarefaction depth, TCR richness and evenness were averaged across 20 rarefaction repeats, and any sample with fewer sequences than the depth was left out. V, D and J gene relative abundances were compared between groups with Wilcoxon rank sum tests, applying FDR correction. For the blinded duplicates, the intraclass correlation was 95.6% for TCR richness and averaged 76.4% across around 61 gene segments. TCRdb mirrors the immuneACCESS table, restricted to in-frame sequences. Some clones are absent from its copies; in checked studies, under half trace to an unresolved V gene, and the reason for the others is unknown. The V and J calls and clone size are taken from that table; D and trimming were inferred from the DNA. The sample's own table lists about 31,000 clones. The ten largest clones add up to 3.1% of the sample.

The data derive from a study of T cells in women clearing cervical HPV infection (dated by TCRdb to 2017 to 2018). In terms of the full investigation: The cases were over 20 women with histologically confirmed HPV16-related CIN3 or worse, and 2 of these cases were invasive cancers. Since HLA typing was available for only a few women, HLA type could not be ruled out as a confounder. Five blinded duplicates per group were added as quality controls, giving 60 or so samples: approximately 50 participants and 10 replicates. Among cases, blood sampling came a median of roughly 150 days after lesion detection, with an interquartile range of about 85 to 200 days. Blood from cases was collected at the visit at which the lesion was first identified, whereas blood from controls was collected once infection was no longer detected. Cases had a median age of roughly 35 years compared with approximately 41 for controls, and baseline characteristics showed no significant differences between the groups. In the parent cohort, 10,000 to 11,000 women aged 18 or older were enrolled in Guanacaste, Costa Rica, during about 1993 to 1995 and then followed for under nine years. The exploratory proof-of-principle case-control study was nested within the Guanacaste HPV Natural History Study in Costa Rica and compared TCR repertoires across cervical HPV16 outcomes. Cases were matched to controls by age within five years and by the year the sample was collected. The 20 to 25 controls were women who cleared a single incident HPV16 infection within 12 months without developing precancer or cancer. Study-level results and caveats: Cases were distinguished from controls with an estimated AUC of approximately 0.79 by random forest classifiers combining richness and V gene abundances. Across sequencing depths, CIN3+ cases showed significantly higher TCR repertoire richness than controls, but evenness did not differ between the groups. Because of the cross-sectional design, the study could not determine whether the associations came before infection or resulted from infection, and neither effector/memory subsets nor HPV-specific T cells were isolated. Because T-cell numbers per sample were unknown, differences in richness could reflect varying T-cell content rather than repertoire biology. TRBV6-7 relative abundance was lower in cases than in controls (around 0.11% versus 0.16%; Bonferroni P = 0.0008).

The germline V gene encodes CDR1 SGHRS and CDR2 YFSETQ. The CDR3 sequence holds 14 residues, the cysteine and phenylalanine included. The CDR3 was read in part: 33 bases, with the frame set at base 1. V is clipped by 0 bases and J by 4 bases, and the sequence between their germline boundaries is 10 bases long. Every participant had a single incident cervical HPV16 infection, and prevalent HPV16 infections were excluded. Cervical HPV DNA was detected by MY09/MY11 PCR, and genotyping was performed by dot-blot hybridization. Roughly 15 mL of heparinized blood were centrifuged, and the buffy coat was aliquoted, frozen at -30°C, then stored at -80°C. QIAGEN kits were used to extract genomic DNA from the buffy coat specimens.

Specimen: blood buffy coat. This receptor chain uses TRBV5-1 and TRBJ1-1, with a tentative D gene TRBD1 over 6 matching bases. The receptor's source is a woman between 18 and 70 years old with a cervical HPV16 infection that either progressed to CIN3+ or cleared (not recorded which). The CDR3 here reads CASSLGTGITEAFF. Partial CDR3 DNA: TGCGCCAGCAGCTTGGGTACAGGGATCACTGAA. Here the CDR3 is joined to the reference TRBV5-1 and TRBJ1-1 genes, and the full variable domain is: KAGVTQTPRYLIKTRGQQVTLSCSPISGHRSVSWYQQTPGQGLQFLFEYFSETQRNKGNFPGRFSGRQFSNSRSEMNVSTLELGDSALYLCASSLGTGITEAFFGQGTRLTVV.